The 5 T cell receptor beta chains in this list originate from one sample, sequenced in a study of regulatory and conventional T cells in RAG deficiency. Profiled with immunoSEQ multiplex PCR; TCRdb holds only in-frame clones, not every one. The sample consists of around 29,000 clones, about 95% of them appearing once. Blood CD4+ CD25-low CD127-high conventional T cells supplied the genomic DNA template. A further study also used this sample, focusing on regulatory T cells. That work contributes: Primers: 52 TRBV forward and 13 TRBJ reverse.

The sample was CD25- CD4+ T cells sorted from blood. The receptors were gathered from a human donor in good health.

The chain joins TRBV23-1 to TRBJ2-7, with D tentatively TRBD1 (7 bases). TRBV23-1 is assigned to the ORF class and has an uncertain function. Trimming pared 7 bases from V and 9 bases from J, leaving 25 bases between. The CDR3 length is 15 residues. The CDR3 bases are TGCGCCAGCACGTACGCCCCAGGGGGACTGAGGGGGCAGTACTTC. Protein product: CASTYAPGGLRGQYF.

Note on this clone: A junction boundary mismatches the germline segment, possibly from a read error. Other DNA sequences in this specimen translate into the identical CDR3. This chain links TRBV4-1 with TRBJ1-6; the match to TRBD1 covers 7 bases. This CDR3 region has 18 residues. Germline V CDR1 and CDR2: MGHRA, YSYEKL. The CDR3 loop is CASSQGSARGSYNSPLHF. The DNA of the CDR3 is TGCGCCAGCAGCCAAGGCTCCGCCAGGGGGTCCTATAATTCCCCCCTCCACTTT.

This sequence joins TRBV19 and TRBJ2-3; D is perhaps TRBD1 (5 bases). Germline-derived CDR1 and CDR2 are LNHDA and SQIVND (reference sequence). V dropped 7 bases and J dropped 2 bases, with 10 bases sitting between them. CDR3 size: 13 residues. The CDR3 sequence is CASNPGLTDTQYF. CDR3 nucleotides: TGTGCCAGTAACCCAGGGCTCACAGATACGCAGTATTTT.

V gene TRBV6-5 combines with J gene TRBJ2-1, with TRBD1 matching over 8 bases. The CDR3 is 16 amino acids. V lost 0 bases and J lost 4; bases outside the gene matches: 5. CDR1 and CDR2 from the germline V gene are MNHEY and SVGAGI. CDR3 coding DNA: TGTGCCAGCAGTTACTCCGGACAGGGTAGTTACAATGAGCAGTTCTTC. Protein product: CASSYSGQGSYNEQFF.

This chain links TRBV15 with TRBJ2-5; weak D call: TRBD1 (5 bases). CDR3 length: 15 amino acids. The germline V gene has CDR1 LNHNV and CDR2 YYDKDF (reference sequence). The germline V and J ends were trimmed by 0 bases and 1 base, with 9 bases remaining between them. In nucleotides, the CDR3 is TGTGCCACCAGCAGAGATCTGACAGCCCAAGAGACCCAGTACTTC. Its protein product is CATSRDLTAQETQYF.